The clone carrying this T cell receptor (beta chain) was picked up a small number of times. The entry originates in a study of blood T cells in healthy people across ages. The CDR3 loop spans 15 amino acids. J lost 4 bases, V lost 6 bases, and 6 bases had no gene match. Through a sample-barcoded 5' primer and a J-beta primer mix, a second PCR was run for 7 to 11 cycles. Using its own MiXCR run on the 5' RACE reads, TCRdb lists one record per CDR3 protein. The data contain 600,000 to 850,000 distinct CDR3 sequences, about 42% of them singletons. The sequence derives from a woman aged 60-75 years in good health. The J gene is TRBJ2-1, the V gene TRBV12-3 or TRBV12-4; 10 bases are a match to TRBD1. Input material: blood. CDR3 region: CASRGGDRGYNEQFF. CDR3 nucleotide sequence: TGTGCCAGCAGGGGGGGGGACAGGGGATACAATGAGCAGTTCTTC.